This is a list of T cell receptor beta chains from one sample in a study of blood T cell repertoires in COVID-19. Assay used: immunoSEQ multiplex PCR; TCRdb lists only in-frame clones, some missing. The sample holds under 350,000 clones, 65% to 90% seen once. The material sequenced was PBMCs or T cells enriched from blood (not recorded which). The receptors originated from a woman aged 40 to 50 with acute COVID-19. Both conserved end residues are part of each CDR3. D genes are given only for firm matches. Expanded clones get a size class; other rows say once, few or many, or leave the size out.

DNA	CDR3	V	J	size	D
TGTGCCAGCAGCGTATCCCCATCCAGGGGGCAGGAGACCCAGTACTTC	CASSVSPSRGQETQYF	TRBV9	TRBJ2-5	few	TRBD1
TGTGCCAGCAGTCCCACGACGGGACAGGGGATCTCTGGAAACACCATATATTTT	CASSPTTGQGISGNTIYF	TRBV28	TRBJ1-3	-	TRBD1
TGTGCCAGCAGACCAAATTCGGGGATTGGGGAAAAACTGTTTTTT	CASRPNSGIGEKLFF	TRBV3-1/TRBV3-2	TRBJ1-4	few	-
TGTGCCAGCAGTTTTGGAGGGAGGGGCGGCTACACCTTC	CASSFGGRGGYTF	TRBV12-3/TRBV12-4	TRBJ1-2	-	-
TGTGCCAGCTCACCCGAGACCGGCGGCCACAATGAGCAGTTCTTC	CASSPETGGHNEQFF	TRBV18	TRBJ2-1	-	-
TGTGCCAGCTCACCCCCCCCGGGACAGGGGGCACGCGAGCAGTACTTC	CASSPPPGQGAREQYF	TRBV18	TRBJ2-7	-	TRBD1
TGTGCCAGCAGCTTAGCGGATGGAGGGGTGGGCTACACCTTC	CASSLADGGVGYTF	TRBV7-2	TRBJ1-2	-	-
TGTGCCAGCAGCCAAGATCAGGTTACCTCCTACGAGCAGTACTTC	CASSQDQVTSYEQYF	TRBV3-1/TRBV3-2	TRBJ2-7	-	-
TGCAGCTTTCGGACAGGACCTAATTCACCCCTCCACTTT	CSFRTGPNSPLHF	TRBV29-1	TRBJ1-6	-	TRBD1
TGTGCCAGCAGTGACAGGGTCGGGAATTCACCCCTCCACTTT	CASSDRVGNSPLHF	TRBV6-6	TRBJ1-6	-	TRBD1
TGTGCCAGCAGCACGGGGACAGAGCTGTTTTTT	CASSTGTELFF	TRBV21-1	TRBJ2-2	-	-
TGTGCCAGCAGTTTGTTCAGAACTGAAGCTTTCTTT	CASSLFRTEAFF	TRBV12-3/TRBV12-4	TRBJ1-1	-	-
TGCAGCGGCGGGGGTAATGCTAACTATGGCTACACCTTC	CSGGGNANYGYTF	TRBV29-1	TRBJ1-2	once	-
TGTGCCAGTAAAATTTTGACAGGGCGCTATGGCTACACCTTC	CASKILTGRYGYTF	TRBV19	TRBJ1-2	-	TRBD1
TGTGCCAGCAGCAAACAAGGGACAGGGGGCACGAGCTCCTATAATTCACCCCTCCACTTT	CASSKQGTGGTSSYNSPLHF	TRBV21-1	TRBJ1-6	-	-
TGTGCCAGCAGCGTTGGACCGGGACAGGGAGGCTACGAGCAGTACTTC	CASSVGPGQGGYEQYF	TRBV9	TRBJ2-7	-	TRBD1
TGTGCCAGCAGCTTATCGGTTACCACCTATGGCTACACCTTC	CASSLSVTTYGYTF	TRBV5-4	TRBJ1-2	-	-
TGTGCCAGCAGTATAACAGGGCCAGGGACTAATGAAAAACTGTTTTTT	CASSITGPGTNEKLFF	TRBV28	TRBJ1-4	-	-
TGTGCCAGCAGTGAACGGTCCCCCCACTCTGGAAACACCATATATTTT	CASSERSPHSGNTIYF	TRBV2	TRBJ1-3	-	-
TGTGCCAGCAGCCCCGACAACTCTGGGGCCAACGTCCTGACTTTC	CASSPDNSGANVLTF	TRBV6-5	TRBJ2-6	-	-
TGTGCCAGCAGTTACGGGACAGGGGCGGTGAATGAGCAGTTCTTC	CASSYGTGAVNEQFF	TRBV6-5	TRBJ2-1	-	TRBD1
TGTGCCAGCGGGCCCGTAGGGGAGCGGGCAGCCACAGATACGCAGTATTTT	CASGPVGERAATDTQYF	TRBV4-2	TRBJ2-3	-	-
TGTGCCAGCAGCCCGTGGACAGGTGGAAACATTCAGTACTTC	CASSPWTGGNIQYF	TRBV7-9	TRBJ2-4	-	TRBD1
TGTGCCAGTGGCCTTGGCCAGGGGGGAGGCGGCTACACCTTC	CASGLGQGGGGYTF	TRBV19	TRBJ1-2	few	TRBD1
TGCGCCAGCAGCCCCGTTCGAGCGGGGGGGCCGCCTTCCTACAATGAGCAGTTCTTC	CASSPVRAGGPPSYNEQFF	TRBV5-1	TRBJ2-1	-	TRBD2
TGTGCCAGCGGTAGACAGGCTAGTGCGAGCTCCTACGAGCAGTACTTC	CASGRQASASSYEQYF	TRBV7-2	TRBJ2-7	-	-
TGTGCCAGCAGTTACGCAGGGCCCAATGAGCAGTTCTTC	CASSYAGPNEQFF	TRBV6-5	TRBJ2-1	-	-
TGTGCCAGCAGTTACCACATGTGGAAGGCGGACTATGGCTACACCTTC	CASSYHMWKADYGYTF	TRBV6-2/TRBV6-3	TRBJ1-2	-	-
TGTGCCAGCAGTTCGGACAGAGCGGGGAATCAGCCCCAGCATTTT	CASSSDRAGNQPQHF	TRBV27	TRBJ1-5	-	-
TGTGCCAGCAGTAATAACTGGGACAGCCTCTACGAGCAGTACTTC	CASSNNWDSLYEQYF	TRBV3-1/TRBV3-2	TRBJ2-7	-	TRBD1
TGTGCCAGCTCACCGAGAGAGTCCTACGAGCAGTACTTC	CASSPRESYEQYF	TRBV18	TRBJ2-7	once	-
TGTGCCAGCAGCCCCCGGACAGGGATGGGGGAGCTGTTTTTT	CASSPRTGMGELFF	TRBV14	TRBJ2-2	-	TRBD1
TGTGCCAGCAGACCGACCGCAGGGGGAACGGAGACCCAGTACTTC	CASRPTAGGTETQYF	TRBV2	TRBJ2-5	-	TRBD1
TGTGCCAGCAGCTTAGAAGGACACGTGGGGACTGAAGCTTTCTTT	CASSLEGHVGTEAFF	TRBV7-9	TRBJ1-1	-	-
TGTGCCACAACCGGGACAGGGAGCACAGATACGCAGTATTTT	CATTGTGSTDTQYF	TRBV7-9	TRBJ2-3	-	TRBD1
TGTGCCAGCCAAGCGGGTCCCCTATCGGGCAATGAGCAGTTCTTC	CASQAGPLSGNEQFF	TRBV19	TRBJ2-1	few	-
TGTGCCAGCTCACCACAGAAGATACAGGGGGGGAACACTGAAGCTTTCTTT	CASSPQKIQGGNTEAFF	TRBV18	TRBJ1-1	-	TRBD1
TGTGCCAGCAGCTTAGAAGGGGTTGTTGGCTATGGCTACACCTTC	CASSLEGVVGYGYTF	TRBV7-2	TRBJ1-2	-	-
TGTGCCAGCAGCTTGGCAGGACAGGGAAGCAATCAGCCCCAGCATTTT	CASSLAGQGSNQPQHF	TRBV5-5	TRBJ1-5	-	TRBD1
TGTGCCACCGGGACAGGGGCTAGTGCTGAAGCTTTCTTT	CATGTGASAEAFF	TRBV10-3	TRBJ1-1	-	TRBD1
TGTGCCATCAGTGAGGGGGAGGGTAGCACAGATACGCAGTATTTT	CAISEGEGSTDTQYF	TRBV10-3	TRBJ2-3	-	TRBD2
TGTGCCAGCAGCATTAGCGGGAGCTACGAGCAGTACTTC	CASSISGSYEQYF	TRBV7-8	TRBJ2-7	-	TRBD2
TGTGCCAGCAGCCAGTCCGGGGTTCACACTGAAGCTTTCTTT	CASSQSGVHTEAFF	TRBV14	TRBJ1-1	-	-
TGTGCCAGCAGTACCGGTCTTGAGATTTACTACGAGCAGTACTTC	CASSTGLEIYYEQYF	TRBV6-5	TRBJ2-7	-	-
TGTGCCAGCAGCACCTTCGGGGGGACTAATGAAAAACTGTTTTTT	CASSTFGGTNEKLFF	TRBV5-6	TRBJ1-4	few	-
TGTGCCAGCAGCCCACAGAGCGGGGGACCCTACAATGAGCAGTTCTTC	CASSPQSGGPYNEQFF	TRBV3-1/TRBV3-2	TRBJ2-1	-	TRBD2
TGTGCCAGCAGTCCCACCGGGACAGCCCTTAAACTGTTTTTT	CASSPTGTALKLFF	TRBV28	TRBJ1-4	-	TRBD1
TGTGCCAGTAGTATACTAGCGAACACCGGGGAGCTGTTTTTT	CASSILANTGELFF	TRBV19	TRBJ2-2	-	-
TGTGCCAGCAGCGACGGACAGGGGCCCACTGAAGCTTTCTTT	CASSDGQGPTEAFF	TRBV2	TRBJ1-1	-	TRBD1
TGTGCCAGCAGCTTAGGGGGTACGGCTGGGGCCAACGTCCTGACTTTC	CASSLGGTAGANVLTF	TRBV5-6	TRBJ2-6	-	-
TGTGCCAGCAGCCAGGGGGGAGGAGGGATGTGGGATGGAAAACTGTTTTTT	CASSQGGGGMWDGKLFF	TRBV4-2	TRBJ1-4	-	-